This T cell receptor (beta chain) appears in the sequencing data of a study of CD8 T cells in ankylosing spondylitis. This clonotype was seen at least ten times. Antigen unknown. Between the trimmed V and J ends, which lost 6 bases and 3 bases, there was a span of 16 bases. The CDR3 has 15 amino acids. General observations from the study: Clones tied to disease were said to be significantly enriched in matched ankylosing spondylitis synovial fluid. Characteristic, it appeared, of ankylosing spondylitis blood was a TCR beta motif of roughly 8 highly homologous variants.

Each TCR beta library was made by quantitative 5'-RACE that incorporated molecular barcodes. TCRdb fed the 5' RACE reads into MiXCR, producing one record per CDR3 protein. The sample carries about 460,000 distinct CDR3 sequences, less than 6% recorded once. The source is a male donor with ankylosing spondylitis. The sample taken for sequencing was blood, either unsorted or a sorted T cell fraction (not recorded which). The chain is built from TRBV12-3 or TRBV12-4 and TRBJ2-3; D might be TRBD1 (6 bases). The CDR3, as DNA: TGTGCCAGCAGCCGCCCCGATACAGGGACAGATACGCAGTATTTT. Its protein product is CASSRPDTGTDTQYF.